The 25 T cell receptor beta chains below come from one sample, sequenced in a study of T cell repertoires in cytomegalovirus infection. These receptors' targets are unknown. TCRdb recomputed calls from the reads with MiXCR, one row per CDR3 protein. The sample lists under 500,000 distinct CDR3 sequences, roughly 42% occurring once. Sequencing used cultured PBMCs, obtained from culture after CMV antigen stimulation. These receptors were collected from a human donor in good health (CMV status not recorded). Some clones in this sample may be carry-over from other donors' samples.

The CDR3 DNA follows: TGCAGTGCTAGAGGGTCGGGCGAGCAGTACTTC. It specifies CSARGSGEQYF. V and J are TRBV20-1 and TRBJ2-7; D remains unclear. This CDR3 is 11 amino acids long. Germline CDR1 DFQATT, CDR2 SNEGSKA (reference sequence). The V and J ends lost 1 base and 6 bases respectively, with 7 bases between them.

The genes are TRBV20-1 and TRBJ2-7, with 12 positions matching TRBD2. After removal of 4 bases from V and 3 bases from J, the junction contained 7 bases not matched to a gene. Germline CDR1 is DFQATT and CDR2 is SNEGSKA (reference sequence). There are 15 residues in the CDR3. This CDR3 reads CSATRLAGVGYEQYF. The CDR3 DNA reads as TGCAGTGCTACCCGACTAGCGGGAGTGGGCTACGAGCAGTACTTC.

This clonotype was observed a few times. This chain connects TRBV12-3 or TRBV12-4 to TRBJ2-1; D gene uncertain. The ends were cut back, 2 bases at V and 3 bases at J, with 8 bases in the middle. This CDR3 spans 14 amino acids. CDR3 sequence reads: CASSLLPLYNEQFF. The CDR3 DNA sequence: TGTGCCAGCAGTTTACTCCCACTCTACAATGAGCAGTTCTTC.

The J gene is TRBJ2-5, the V gene TRBV20-1; D gene uncertain. V lost 2 bases to trimming and J lost 5 bases, with 15 bases between them. There are 14 residues in the CDR3. Germline V gene lookup returns CDR1 DFQATT and CDR2 SNEGSKA (reference sequence). The CDR3 DNA is TGCAGTGCTAGATTCTGGCTAGTAAGGGAGACCCAGTACTTC. Translated: CSARFWLVRETQYF.

The genes are TRBV7-6 and TRBJ2-7, with a tentative D call TRBD2 (5 bases). V was trimmed by 4 bases and J by 4 bases, leaving 17 bases between them. CDR1 and CDR2 (germline): SGHVS, FNYEAQ. The CDR3 covers 15 residues. DNA for the CDR3: TGTGCCAGCAGCTCCAATCGGGGAAGGGATTACGAGCAGTACTTC. Amino acids: CASSSNRGRDYEQYF.

The rearrangement joins TRBV7-6 to TRBJ2-7; D is possibly TRBD1 (7 bases). The CDR3 has 16 amino acids. V lost 5 bases and J lost 7, with 24 bases in between. The germline gives CDR1 SGHVS, CDR2 FNYEAQ. DNA of the CDR3: TGTGCCAGCAGCCCCCCCTCGGGACAGCGGGTTATAGAGCAGTACTTC. Translation gives CASSPPSGQRVIEQYF.

This clonotype has a handful of counts. The V and J genes are TRBV28 and TRBJ1-2; TRBD1 agrees at 7 bases. J was trimmed by 3 bases and V by 3 bases; bases with no gene match: 4. CDR1 is MDHEN, CDR2 SYDVKM, per germline. The CDR3 extends over 14 amino acids. The chain's CDR3 is CASSFRGRDYGYTF. CDR3 nucleotides: TGTGCCAGCAGTTTTAGGGGGCGCGACTATGGCTACACCTTC.

This chain uses TRBV6-1 with TRBJ1-1; D might be TRBD1 (5 bases). This CDR3 is built from 15 residues. Germline values: CDR1 MNHNS, CDR2 SASEGT. V lost 8 bases and J 4 bases, leaving 20 bases between the germline ends. CDR3 amino acids: CASAWGGDESTEAFF. CDR3 bases: TGTGCCAGCGCTTGGGGAGGGGACGAGAGCACTGAAGCTTTCTTT.

This clonotype came up a few times. The chain has TRBV7-6 and TRBJ2-1; D gene unclear. The CDR3 is made up of 13 amino acids. Germline CDR1 SGHVS, CDR2 FNYEAQ. Trimming left V 3 bases short and J 4 bases short, with 7 bases between. The CDR3 spells CASSFVTYNEQFF. In DNA form, the CDR3 reads TGTGCCAGCAGCTTTGTCACTTACAATGAGCAGTTCTTC.

The chain employs TRBV24-1 and TRBJ2-2; a weak D match, TRBD2 (6 bases). Germline V gives CDR1 KGHDR, CDR2 SFDVKD. Deletions cut 5 bases from V and 4 bases from J, with 16 bases between. The CDR3 is 16 residues long. The CDR3 region has the DNA TGTGCCACCAGTGGCTCAGAGTGGCGGGGCACCGGGGAGCTGTTTTTT. Protein sequence: CATSGSEWRGTGELFF.

The V and J genes are TRBV6-1 and TRBJ1-3; TRBD1 might be the D (5 bases). V gave up 4 bases and J gave up 7 bases, with 8 bases separating them. The CDR3 loop spans 12 amino acids. Germline-derived CDR1 and CDR2 are MNHNS and SASEGT. This CDR3 reads CASSAQGNTIYF. CDR3 sequence (DNA): TGTGCCAGCAGTGCCCAGGGTAACACCATATATTTT.

This clonotype was found a few times. V gene TRBV7-2 combines with J gene TRBJ2-5; perhaps TRBD2 as D (5 bases). The V end lost 1 base, the J end lost 5 bases, and 8 bases lay between the germline ends. The CDR3 contains 13 residues. Per germline, CDR1 SGHTA and CDR2 FQGNSA. CDR3: CASSLGRRETQYF. The CDR3 nucleotides are TGTGCCAGCAGCTTAGGAAGGAGGGAGACCCAGTACTTC.

This clonotype has just a few counts. This chain joins TRBV20-1 and TRBJ2-1; a possible D gene is TRBD1 (6 bases). Germline CDR1 is DFQATT and CDR2 is SNEGSKA (reference sequence). The CDR3 sequence is 13 residues long. V lost 2 bases and J lost 9, with 14 bases in between. CDR3 bases: TGCAGTGCTAGAAGGGGGTCGAGGAGTGAGCAGTTCTTC. It encodes CSARRGSRSEQFF.

This sequence joins TRBV6-2 or TRBV6-3 and TRBJ2-1; D gene ambiguous. The V gene's germline CDR1 is MNHEY and CDR2 SVGEGT. The CDR3 is made up of 11 amino acids. Between the trimmed V and J ends, which lost 8 bases and 8 bases, there was a span of 10 bases. Written as DNA, the CDR3 is TGTGCCAGCGGCTTAAGGGATGAGCAGTTCTTC. The encoded protein is CASGLRDEQFF.

This chain links TRBV2 with TRBJ2-7; D unresolved. V lost 8 bases and J lost 0, with 8 bases in between. Germline V gene lookup returns CDR1 SNHLY and CDR2 FYNNEI. The CDR3 consists of 12 residues. The CDR3 reads CASLEYSYEQYF. The CDR3 nucleotides are TGTGCCAGCCTTGAATACTCCTACGAGCAGTACTTC.

The J gene is TRBJ1-2, the V gene TRBV2; 10 nucleotides align to TRBD1. V lost 4 bases, J lost 6 bases, and 5 bases stayed unmatched. The CDR3 has 14 residues. CDR1 and CDR2 (germline): SNHLY, FYNNEI. CDR3 nucleotide sequence: TGTGCCAGCAGTGGGGACAGGGGCGCCGATGGCTACACCTTC. This codes for CASSGDRGADGYTF.

This clonotype was counted between two and nine times. The CDR3 here is CASSYSILDSSDYNEQFF. The DNA for the CDR3 is TGTGCCAGCAGTTACTCGATCTTGGATTCTAGCGACTACAATGAGCAGTTCTTC. The rearrangement links TRBV6-6 to TRBJ2-1, with a possible D match to TRBD2 (6 bases). The CDR3 sequence is 18 residues long. The V gene's germline CDR1 is MNHNY and CDR2 SVGAGI (reference sequence). V gave up 0 bases and J gave up 3 bases, with 18 bases separating them.

This clonotype appeared many times. The chain links TRBV7-2 to TRBJ1-3, with 7 positions matching TRBD1. V was clipped by 5 bases and J by 4 bases; unmatched bases: 8. This CDR3 spans 15 amino acids. Germline loops: CDR1 SGHTA, CDR2 FQGNSA. For the CDR3, the DNA is TGTGCCAGCAGCGCCAAGGGGGCATCCGGAAACACCATATATTTT. This translates into CASSAKGASGNTIYF.

The J gene is TRBJ2-6, the V gene TRBV7-2; D is uncertain. Per germline, CDR1 SGHTA and CDR2 FQGNSA. CDR3 length equals 15 residues. V was trimmed by 5 bases and J by 2 bases, leaving 10 bases between them. CDR3 bases: TGTGCCAGCAGCCCTGACTGGGCTGGGGCCAACGTCCTGACTTTC. Its translation is CASSPDWAGANVLTF.

This clonotype has just a few counts. V gene TRBV6-5 combines with J gene TRBJ2-1; 7 nucleotides align to TRBD1. The junction had 12 bases not matched to a gene; V was cut back by 5 bases and J by 8 bases. Germline CDR1 MNHEY, CDR2 SVGAGI. The CDR3 covers 15 residues. CDR3: CASSHRDSLRDEQFF. Written as DNA, the CDR3 is TGTGCCAGCAGTCACCGGGACAGCTTGAGGGATGAGCAGTTCTTC.

This sequence joins TRBV7-9 and TRBJ1-1, with no clear D. The CDR3 has 12 residues. The V and J ends lost 7 bases and 3 bases respectively, with 9 bases between them. The germline V gene encodes CDR1 SEHNR and CDR2 FQNEAQ (reference sequence). CDR3 sequence: CASTSGYTEAFF. For the CDR3, the DNA is TGTGCCAGCACTTCCGGTTACACTGAAGCTTTCTTT.

This clonotype was picked up a small number of times. V usage is TRBV7-2 and J usage is TRBJ2-5; D is possibly TRBD2 (6 bases). This CDR3 has 14 amino acids. Germline V gene data show CDR1 as SGHTA and CDR2 as FQGNSA. V lost 8 bases and J 7 bases, leaving 20 bases between the germline ends. CDR3 nucleotide sequence: TGTGCCAGCTGCTACCAGCCGGGGGACGGGACCCAGTACTTC. Protein product: CASCYQPGDGTQYF. The complete variable domain, with remaining parts taken from reference TRBV7-2 and TRBJ2-5, reads GAGVSQSPSNKVTEKGKDVELRCDPISGHTALYWYRQSLGQGLEFLIYFQGNSAPDKSGLPSDRFSAERTGGSVSTLTIQRTQQEDSAVYLCASCYQPGDGTQYFGPGTRLLVL.

The chain combines TRBV11-3 with TRBJ2-2, with a tentative D call TRBD2 (5 bases). Germline assignment: CDR1 SGHNT and CDR2 YENEEA. The CDR3 sequence is 14 residues long. V was clipped by 8 bases and J by 1 base, with 11 bases between them. For the CDR3, the DNA is TGTGCCAGCTCAGGACTCATGAACACCGGGGAGCTGTTTTTT. This codes for CASSGLMNTGELFF.

V gene TRBV11-2 combines with J gene TRBJ2-1; 8 bases match TRBD2. Germline V lookup: CDR1 SGHAT, CDR2 FQNNGV. This CDR3 contains 15 residues. The ends lost 5 bases at V and 6 bases at J; junction bases unmatched: 9. This chain's CDR3 is CASSRPGLGVNEQFF. For the CDR3, the DNA is TGTGCCAGCAGCCGGCCGGGACTAGGGGTCAATGAGCAGTTCTTC.

The sample holds a few counts of this clonotype. The CDR3 is CASRSLFGGTDTQYF. CDR3 DNA: TGTGCCAGCAGGTCCCTTTTTGGAGGGACAGATACGCAGTATTTT. This chain connects TRBV5-5 to TRBJ2-3; possibly TRBD2 for D (6 bases). CDR3 length: 15 amino acids. Germline CDR1 SGHKS, CDR2 YYEKEE (reference sequence). The V end lost 5 bases, the J end lost 3 bases, and 16 bases lay between the germline ends.